The source of this T cell receptor beta chain is a study of shared clonotypes between healthy human individuals. Overall study: The plates for each donor numbered three CD4 naive, three CD4 memory, two CD8 naive and one CD8 memory. Study-level points and caveats: Relative to memory subsets, naive subsets generally showed larger estimated richness.

V shed 6 bases and J shed 5 bases, with 8 bases lying between them. This CDR3 is built from 12 residues. Germline CDR1 reads SEHNR; CDR2 reads FQNEAQ (reference sequence). There were only Caucasian adults among the donors, and all lived in Nashville, Tennessee. Subsets obtained from CD4+ cells comprised CD45RA+ naive and CD45RA-negative memory cells. Note on this clone: Its target is unknown.

TCRdb's table, derived via immunoSEQ multiplex PCR, lists solely in-frame clones and lacks some. This sample has over 2 million clones, with 95% found just once. This clonotype was sampled from a man between 18 and 29 years old in good health. Sequences were obtained from naive CD4+ T cells sorted from blood. Regarding subset: CD45RA+ positively selected. The J gene is TRBJ2-1, the V gene TRBV7-9; D may be TRBD1 (5 bases). This CDR3 is CASRTVNNEQFF. The CDR3 DNA follows: TGTGCCAGCAGGACAGTAAACAATGAGCAGTTCTTC.